This T cell receptor beta chain is drawn from a study of cytomegalovirus exposure and HLA in healthy donors. General study results and limits: Across HLA loci, a later analysis found differing TCR association rates, with DRB1 most and HLA-C fewest.

Per the germline V gene, CDR1 is GTSNPN and CDR2 is SVGIG (reference sequence). Trimming took 1 base from V and 5 from J; bases not matched to a gene: 1. The CDR3 extends over 12 amino acids. This clone showed up just a few times. Its antigen remains unidentified. Other DNA sequences of this sample code for an identical CDR3. Primers: 60 Vbeta forward and 13 Jbeta reverse. The repertoire was sequenced with immunoSEQ multiplex PCR; TCRdb's copy has only in-frame clones and lacks some. Of 150,000 to 200,000 clones in the sample, roughly 70% were seen once. This chain joins TRBV30 and TRBJ1-1; 7 nucleotides match TRBD1. This TCR was sampled from a woman aged 45-65 years in good health and CMV-seropositive. Sequenced sample: PBMCs. The CDR3 is CAWSDRGTEAFF. The CDR3 DNA sequence: TGTGCCTGGAGTGACAGGGGAACTGAAGCTTTCTTT.